The 12 T cell receptor beta chains given below trace back to one sample, sequenced in a study of cytomegalovirus exposure and HLA in healthy donors. Vbeta (60) and Jbeta (13) primers were used in the PCR. Using immunoSEQ multiplex PCR, the repertoire was profiled, and TCRdb retains in-frame clones only, with some absent. Of about 130,000 clones listed, 80% are singletons. Source material: PBMCs. These receptors were collected from a man aged 40-49 years in good health and CMV-seronegative.

This chain joins TRBV13 and TRBJ1-2; D unresolved. V lost 2 bases to trimming and J lost 0 bases, with 13 bases between them. CDR3 length: 16 residues. In germline, CDR1 is PRHDT, CDR2 FYEKMQ (reference sequence). The CDR3 sequence is CASSLNSGGANYGYTF. In DNA, the CDR3 is TGTGCCAGCAGCTTAAATTCCGGAGGAGCTAACTATGGCTACACCTTC.

The rearrangement links TRBV19 to TRBJ1-5, with D perhaps matching TRBD1 (6 bases). With 6 bases removed from V and 0 bases from J, the gap between germline ends came to 12 bases. In germline, CDR1 is LNHDA, CDR2 SQIVND (reference sequence). There are 15 residues in the CDR3. CDR3 sequence: CASSGTPYSNQPQHF. CDR3 DNA: TGTGCCAGTAGCGGGACACCCTATAGCAATCAGCCCCAGCATTTT.

The V gene is TRBV7-2, the J gene TRBJ2-7; 10 bases line up with TRBD1. The V segment lost 3 bases and the J segment 4 bases; nucleotides outside the gene matches: 6. This CDR3 comprises 15 residues. Germline V gene data show CDR1 as SGHTA and CDR2 as FQGNSA. The CDR3 here is CASSFTGTGVYEQYF. The CDR3, as DNA: TGTGCCAGCAGCTTTACCGGGACAGGGGTTTACGAGCAGTACTTC.

The chain recombines TRBV7-9 with TRBJ1-2; tentatively, D is TRBD1 (6 bases). Germline V lookup: CDR1 SEHNR, CDR2 FQNEAQ (reference sequence). The CDR3 consists of 19 residues. V lost 0 bases and J lost 0, with 20 bases in between. CDR3 in amino acids: CASSLAARDIVQANYGYTF. CDR3 sequence (DNA): TGTGCCAGCAGCTTAGCTGCCCGGGACATTGTTCAAGCTAACTATGGCTACACCTTC.

The V gene is TRBV5-8, the J gene TRBJ1-4; tentative D call: TRBD1 (6 bases). V was trimmed by 0 bases and J by 0 bases, leaving 12 bases between them. The CDR3 sequence is 17 residues long. Germline V lookup: CDR1 SGHTS, CDR2 YDEGEE. The CDR3, as DNA: TGTGCCAGCAGCTTGGTTGGACAGAGCACAACTAATGAAAAACTGTTTTTT. This codes for CASSLVGQSTTNEKLFF.

This chain uses TRBV28 with TRBJ1-4; D uncertain. Trimming took off 2 bases at V and 4 bases at J, with 5 bases between the two ends. Germline CDR1 and CDR2: MDHEN and SYDVKM. This CDR3 region has 13 residues. Here the CDR3 DNA reads TGTGCCAGCAGTTTAGCAGATAATGAAAAACTGTTTTTT. Translated: CASSLADNEKLFF.

The chain joins TRBV2 to TRBJ1-2, with unresolved D. This CDR3 spans 13 amino acids. V was clipped by 7 bases and J by 2 bases, with 11 bases between them. From germline, CDR1 is SNHLY and CDR2 FYNNEI. CDR3 sequence reads: CASKSQANYGYTF. The DNA for the CDR3 is TGTGCCAGCAAGAGTCAGGCCAACTATGGCTACACCTTC.

This clone was found a few times. The rearrangement uses TRBV28 and TRBJ2-1, with D possibly being TRBD1 (6 bases). CDR1 is MDHEN, CDR2 SYDVKM, per germline. The V gene lost 5 bases and the J gene lost 4 bases, with 6 bases spanning the gap. This CDR3 contains 12 residues. The CDR3 bases are TGTGCCAGCAGTGGACAGTACAATGAGCAGTTCTTC. It is translated as CASSGQYNEQFF. The full variable domain, completed using reference TRBV28 and TRBJ2-1, is DVKVTQSSRYLVKRTGEKVFLECVQDMDHENMFWYRQDPGLGLRLIYFSYDVKMKEKGDIPEGYSVSREKKERFSLILESASTNQTSMYLCASSGQYNEQFFGPGTRLTVL.

This rearrangement joins TRBV7-9 to TRBJ2-5; 8 bases line up with TRBD1. Germline lookup yields CDR1 SEHNR and CDR2 FQNEAQ (reference sequence). V shed 3 bases and J 4 bases; nucleotides not matched to a gene: 1. This CDR3 comprises 13 residues. Here the CDR3 reads CASSFGQGETQYF. CDR3 nucleotide sequence: TGTGCCAGCAGCTTTGGACAGGGAGAGACCCAGTACTTC.

The CDR3 DNA is TGTGCCAGCAGTGAAGGGGTGGGACAGAAGCAGTACTTC. This encodes CASSEGVGQKQYF. The chain carries TRBV2 and TRBJ2-7, with TRBD1 identical over 7 bases. The CDR3 totals 13 residues. Germline CDR1 reads SNHLY; CDR2 reads FYNNEI. J was trimmed by 8 bases and V by 1 base; bases with no gene match: 5.

This clone appeared a single time. V usage is TRBV5-1 and J usage is TRBJ2-1; TRBD2 aligns across 9 bases. The CDR3 runs to 16 residues. Per the germline V gene, CDR1 is SGHRS and CDR2 is YFSETQ. Germline trimming cut 4 bases from V and 0 bases from J; bases unmatched to any gene: 5. The CDR3 protein is CASSPNSGGSYNEQFF. The CDR3, as DNA: TGCGCCAGCAGCCCAAATAGCGGGGGCTCCTACAATGAGCAGTTCTTC.

The rearrangement links TRBV18 to TRBJ2-5; TRBD2 aligns across 13 bases. The CDR3 runs 16 residues. Germline V gene lookup returns CDR1 KGHSH and CDR2 LQKENI. Trimming at V came to 5 bases and at J to 3 bases, leaving 6 bases not matched to a gene. The CDR3, as DNA: TGTGCCAGCTCATCCACCGGGACTAGCGGGAAAGAGACCCAGTACTTC. Protein product: CASSSTGTSGKETQYF.